Sequencing of this T cell receptor (beta chain) was carried out in a study of cytomegalovirus exposure and HLA in healthy donors. This PCR relied on a set of 60 Vbeta primers and 13 Jbeta primers. Sequencing was performed with immunoSEQ multiplex PCR; in TCRdb, only in-frame clones are kept and a portion is missing. The repertoire holds more than 150,000 clones, approximately 84% seen once, with less than 2.5% in the top ten. Germline V gene sequence: CDR1 SGDLS, CDR2 YYNGEE. Germline trimming cut 1 base from V and 9 bases from J; bases unmatched to any gene: 8. The CDR3 contains 16 residues. The V and J genes are TRBV9 and TRBJ2-1, with 12 nucleotides matching TRBD2. Sequenced input: PBMCs. This clonotype originated in a woman aged 18-29 years in good health and CMV-seronegative. In DNA, the CDR3 is TGTGCCAGCAGCGTACGGACTAGCGGGGATATCGGTGAGCAGTTCTTC. Translated, it gives CASSVRTSGDIGEQFF.